The 8 T cell receptor beta chains in this list originate from one sample, sequenced in a study of blood T cell repertoires in COVID-19. Here immunoSEQ multiplex PCR was the method, and the copy in TCRdb shows in-frame clones only, minus some. The sample lists roughly 200,000 clones, 82% occurring once. Sequencing used PBMCs or T cells enriched from blood (not recorded which). These receptors came from a man between 35 and 55 years old who had recovered from COVID-19.

The chain carries TRBV7-2 and TRBJ1-2; 11 nucleotides line up with TRBD1. CDR1 and CDR2 from the germline V gene are SGHTA and FQGNSA. CDR3 length: 16 residues. Trimming took 0 bases from V and 5 from J; bases not matched to a gene: 5. The chain's CDR3 is CASSLAGTGGRYGYTF. The CDR3 DNA reads TGTGCCAGCAGCTTAGCAGGGACAGGGGGGAGGTATGGCTACACCTTC.

The rearrangement joins TRBV3-1 (or the pseudogene TRBV3-2) to TRBJ2-1, with TRBD2 identical over 8 bases. Unmatched junction bases numbered 17, after V lost 0 bases and J lost 7 bases. This CDR3 is built from 19 residues. Germline CDR1 is LGHDT and CDR2 is YNNKEL (reference sequence). CDR3 in DNA: TGTGCCAGCAGCCAAGATAGGAAAAAGCGGGAGTTCTTGGTTAATGAGCAGTTCTTC. Its translation: CASSQDRKKREFLVNEQFF.

The rearrangement joins TRBV5-1 to TRBJ2-1, with 16 bases fitting TRBD2. The CDR3 extends over 16 amino acids. Germline values: CDR1 SGHRS, CDR2 YFSETQ. V lost 3 bases and J lost 8; bases outside the gene matches: 5. DNA for the CDR3: TGCGCCAGCAGCTCGGGACTAGCGGGAGGGCCGGATGAGCAGTTCTTC. It translates to CASSSGLAGGPDEQFF.

This rearrangement joins TRBV6-1 to TRBJ2-7; 10 nucleotides line up with TRBD1. V was clipped by 8 bases and J by 3 bases; unmatched bases: 7. CDR1 and CDR2 from the germline V gene are MNHNS and SASEGT. The CDR3 covers 14 residues. The CDR3 loop reads CASLGQGDGYEQYF. CDR3 DNA sequence: TGTGCCAGCTTAGGACAGGGGGATGGCTACGAGCAGTACTTC.

The chain employs TRBV7-3 and TRBJ1-1; D is uncertain. Trimming took off 5 bases at V and 8 bases at J, with 18 bases between the two ends. The germline gives CDR1 SGHTA, CDR2 FQGTGA. The CDR3 is made up of 14 amino acids. The CDR3 spells CASSPNAGIPEAFF. CDR3 in DNA: TGTGCCAGCAGCCCGAACGCAGGAATTCCCGAAGCTTTCTTT.

This clone was picked up a small number of times. V and J are TRBV11-2 and TRBJ1-1; D gene unclear. V lost 5 bases to trimming and J lost 2 bases, with 12 bases between them. Germline CDR1 reads SGHAT; CDR2 reads FQNNGV. CDR3 length: 14 residues. The CDR3 nucleotides are TGTGCCAGCAGCGCAGAACGCCTCAACACTGAAGCTTTCTTT. This translates into CASSAERLNTEAFF.

The rearrangement joins TRBV29-1 to TRBJ1-1; TRBD1 aligns across 11 bases. J lost 5 bases, V lost 7 bases, and 9 bases had no gene match. Germline values: CDR1 SQVTM, CDR2 ANQGSEA. This CDR3 contains 14 residues. CDR3 sequence (DNA): TGCAGCGGCGAGGACAGGGGGCAAGGGACTGAAGCTTTCTTT. As protein: CSGEDRGQGTEAFF.

This clone was counted a single time. J is TRBJ2-1 and V is TRBV27; unclear D gene. The V end was cut by 5 bases, the J end by 4 bases, with 6 bases between. The V gene's germline CDR1 is MNHEY and CDR2 SMNVEV (reference sequence). This CDR3 comprises 12 residues. The CDR3 is CASSQTYNEQFF. CDR3 sequence (DNA): TGTGCCAGCAGTCAGACTTACAATGAGCAGTTCTTC.